Listed here are 4 T cell receptor beta chains from one sample, sequenced in a study of OX40 agonist ivuxolimab in advanced cancers. The repertoire was sequenced with immunoSEQ multiplex PCR; TCRdb's copy has only in-frame clones and lacks some. The data hold over 55,000 clones, with around 84% observed a single time. The sample consisted of CD4+ or CD8+ T cells sorted from blood, taken in a trial of the OX40 agonist ivuxolimab. These receptors all stem from an adult with an advanced solid tumor such as melanoma, head and neck, liver or kidney cancer.

The chain carries TRBV11-1 and TRBJ2-1; 8 bases map to TRBD1. CDR1 and CDR2 from the germline V gene are SGHAT and FQDESV (reference sequence). The junction had 9 bases not matched to a gene; V was cut back by 5 bases and J by 9 bases. The CDR3 is 14 amino acids. CDR3 nucleotides: TGTGCCAGCAGCCTCGGACAGGGTGCAAGTGAGCAGTTCTTC. This sequence encodes CASSLGQGASEQFF.

The rearrangement links TRBV5-8 to TRBJ1-1; a possible D gene is TRBD1 (5 bases). V was pared by 2 bases and J by 4 bases, with 15 bases between. Germline CDR1 reads SGHTS; CDR2 reads YDEGEE. This CDR3 comprises 15 residues. CDR3 sequence reads: CASSFPGTQGTEAFF. The CDR3 nucleotides are TGTGCCAGCAGCTTCCCCGGGACCCAGGGCACTGAAGCTTTCTTT.

The CDR3 DNA sequence: TGTGCCAGCAGGACCACTCGAGACACCGGGGAGCTGTTTTTT. Translated: CASRTTRDTGELFF. The chain links TRBV7-3 to TRBJ2-2; D call uncertain. The V end was cut by 6 bases, the J end by 3 bases, with 11 bases between. The V gene's germline CDR1 is SGHTA and CDR2 FQGTGA. This CDR3 is 14 amino acids long.

The chain employs TRBV28 and TRBJ2-1; D gene uncertain. Trimming shortened V by 3 bases and J by 5 bases, and 11 bases separated the two germline ends. The CDR3 totals 14 residues. CDR1 and CDR2 from the germline V gene are MDHEN and SYDVKM. In nucleotides, the CDR3 is TGTGCCAGCAGTTTCATACTTACACACAATGAGCAGTTCTTC. The encoded protein is CASSFILTHNEQFF.